A selection of T cell receptor beta chains follows, all from one sample in a study of CD8 T cells in ankylosing spondylitis. Via MiXCR, TCRdb re-called the 5' RACE reads, giving one row per CDR3 protein. The data contain over 450,000 distinct CDR3 sequences, about an eighth of them singletons. Sequences were obtained from blood, either unsorted or a sorted T cell fraction (not recorded which). The receptor source for this set is a male donor with ankylosing spondylitis. Each CDR3 is given with its conserved first and last residue. A D gene is named only where the DNA matches it firmly. Rows may omit the clone size; those that give it use once, few, many or a size class.

size	D	V	length	J	CDR3	DNA
many	.	TRBV7-9	12	TRBJ1-5	CASADSNQPQHF	TGTGCCAGCGCGGATAGCAATCAGCCCCAGCATTTT
.	TRBD1	TRBV30	11	TRBJ2-1	CAWSRGHEQFF	TGTGCCTGGAGCAGGGGGCATGAGCAGTTCTTC
few	.	TRBV7-9	13	TRBJ1-1	CASSTPTGDEAFF	TGTGCCAGCAGCACGCCGACCGGAGATGAAGCTTTCTTT
.	TRBD1	TRBV10-3	14	TRBJ2-3	CAISETGGGDTQYF	TGTGCCATCAGCGAAACAGGGGGAGGAGATACGCAGTATTTT
.	TRBD1	TRBV14	16	TRBJ1-1	CASSQDFWTGNTEAFF	TGTGCCAGCAGCCAAGATTTTTGGACAGGGAACACTGAAGCTTTCTTT
many	.	TRBV5-1	17	TRBJ2-3	CASSPGGGGGLTDTQYF	TGCGCCAGCAGCCCCGGAGGGGGCGGAGGGCTCACAGATACGCAGTATTTT
few	.	TRBV5-1	15	TRBJ2-6	CASSVDSPGANVLTF	TGCGCCAGCAGCGTGGACAGTCCTGGGGCCAACGTCCTGACTTTC
.	TRBD2	TRBV15	16	TRBJ2-5	CATSRGLAGRQETQYF	TGTGCCACCAGCAGAGGTCTAGCGGGAAGACAAGAGACCCAGTACTTC
.	.	TRBV20-1	16	TRBJ2-1	CSARKTGQGALDEQFF	TGCAGTGCTAGAAAAACGGGACAAGGCGCTTTGGATGAGCAGTTCTTC
few	.	TRBV6-5	13	TRBJ2-5	CASSYGGRETQYF	TGTGCCAGCAGTTACGGGGGTCGGGAGACCCAGTACTTC
few	.	TRBV11-3	15	TRBJ2-1	CASSFGGPGYNEQFF	TGTGCCAGCAGCTTTGGGGGCCCCGGATACAATGAGCAGTTCTTC
.	TRBD2	TRBV11-1	19	TRBJ2-2	CAQNTGAGTSGRNTGELFF	TGTGCACAAAATACAGGGGCCGGGACTAGCGGGCGTAACACCGGGGAGCTGTTTTTT
few	.	TRBV24-1	13	TRBJ2-1	CATSGYSGNEQFF	TGTGCCACCAGTGGCTACTCAGGCAATGAGCAGTTCTTC
few	TRBD1	TRBV2	14	TRBJ1-5	CASSPRTGVQPQHF	TGTGCCAGCAGTCCAAGAACAGGGGTTCAGCCCCAGCATTTT
many	.	TRBV10-1	16	TRBJ2-1	CASSESTTTKLNEQFF	TGCGCCAGCAGTGAGTCGACGACTACTAAGCTCAATGAGCAGTTCTTC
.	TRBD1	TRBV5-1	17	TRBJ2-7	CASRPRTGIERSYEQYF	TGCGCCAGCAGACCTCGGACAGGGATAGAACGATCCTACGAGCAGTACTTC
.	.	TRBV5-6	14	TRBJ2-5	CASSPSLFQETQYF	TGTGCCAGCAGCCCCTCGTTGTTTCAAGAGACCCAGTACTTC
.	.	TRBV10-3	14	TRBJ2-1	CAISVDSSYNEQFF	TGTGCCATCAGCGTAGACAGCTCCTACAATGAGCAGTTCTTC
.	TRBD1	TRBV12-5	16	TRBJ1-5	CASGLDRGQGNQPQHF	TGTGCTAGTGGCCTAGACAGGGGGCAGGGCAATCAGCCCCAGCATTTT
few	TRBD2	TRBV18	16	TRBJ2-1	CASSLSAGGPTNEQFF	TGTGCCAGCTCACTAAGTGCGGGAGGGCCAACCAATGAGCAGTTCTTC
few	TRBD2	TRBV5-1	15	TRBJ2-1	CASSGSGGEWNEQFF	TGCGCCAGCAGCGGTAGCGGGGGGGAATGGAATGAGCAGTTCTTC
.	.	TRBV15	15	TRBJ2-1	CATSRESGGYNEQFF	TGTGCCACCAGCAGAGAGAGTGGAGGATACAATGAGCAGTTCTTC
once	TRBD1	TRBV12-3/TRBV12-4	14	TRBJ1-6	CASRAGGINSPLHF	TGTGCCAGCAGGGCAGGGGGCATCAATTCACCCCTCCACTTT
few	.	TRBV2	12	TRBJ2-7	CASSPVAYEQYF	TGTGCCAGCAGTCCCGTGGCCTACGAGCAGTACTTC
few	TRBD2	TRBV29-1	15	TRBJ2-5	CSVEGLAGPGETQYF	TGCAGCGTTGAAGGCCTAGCGGGCCCCGGGGAGACCCAGTACTTC
few	TRBD2	TRBV6-5	16	TRBJ2-5	CASSLGSGVGQETQYF	TGTGCCAGCAGTTTAGGTAGCGGGGTGGGCCAAGAGACCCAGTACTTC
few	TRBD1	TRBV12-3/TRBV12-4	15	TRBJ2-1	CASSLAQTGGHEQFF	TGTGCCAGCAGTTTAGCGCAGACAGGGGGCCATGAGCAGTTCTTC
few	TRBD2	TRBV11-3	13	TRBJ2-1	CASSRTSVNEQFF	TGTGCCAGCAGCCGGACTAGCGTCAATGAGCAGTTCTTC
few	.	TRBV30	15	TRBJ1-1	CAWSVQWQGLPEAFF	TGTGCCTGGAGTGTACAGTGGCAGGGGTTACCTGAAGCTTTCTTT
.	TRBD1	TRBV6-5	15	TRBJ2-2	CASSSDRGHTGELFF	TGTGCCAGCAGTTCGGACAGGGGACACACCGGGGAGCTGTTTTTT
.	.	TRBV7-9	14	TRBJ2-1	CASSLSEWPQEQFF	TGTGCCAGCAGCTTATCGGAATGGCCTCAGGAGCAGTTCTTC
.	.	TRBV27	16	TRBJ2-7	CASSLHIERISYEQYF	TGTGCCAGCAGTTTACACATTGAAAGAATTTCCTACGAGCAGTACTTC
many	.	TRBV28	17	TRBJ1-5	CASSQIGAGDSNQPQHF	TGTGCCAGCAGCCAAATTGGAGCAGGGGATAGCAATCAGCCCCAGCATTTT
many	.	TRBV12-3/TRBV12-4	14	TRBJ2-7	CASSTGKAAYEQYF	TGTGCCAGCAGCACAGGGAAAGCGGCCTACGAGCAGTACTTC
.	.	TRBV14	15	TRBJ2-7	CASSQDWQGPLEQYF	TGTGCCAGCAGCCAAGATTGGCAGGGTCCCCTCGAGCAGTACTTC
.	TRBD1	TRBV6-5	17	TRBJ2-2	CASSYSKGQGNTGELFF	TGTGCCAGCAGTTACTCGAAGGGACAGGGGAACACCGGGGAGCTGTTTTTT
many	.	TRBV5-5	12	TRBJ2-3	CASSSNTDTQYF	TGTGCCAGCAGCTCGAACACAGATACGCAGTATTTT
.	.	TRBV7-6	14	TRBJ1-2	CASSLDPSSGGYTF	TGTGCCAGCAGCCTTGATCCGTCCTCGGGTGGCTACACCTTC
few	TRBD1	TRBV5-1	16	TRBJ2-5	CASSFTPGQGGETQYF	TGCGCCAGCAGCTTCACGCCGGGACAGGGAGGAGAGACCCAGTACTTC
few	TRBD1	TRBV12-3/TRBV12-4	15	TRBJ2-5	CASGQGKAVRETQYF	TGTGCCAGCGGACAGGGGAAGGCGGTTAGGGAGACCCAGTACTTC
.	.	TRBV20-1	11	TRBJ2-1	CSARAGAEQFF	TGCAGTGCTAGAGCAGGCGCGGAGCAGTTCTTC
.	.	TRBV10-3	14	TRBJ2-1	CAIQQAPEFNEQFF	TGTGCCATACAACAGGCCCCGGAGTTCAATGAGCAGTTCTTC
many	.	TRBV5-1	13	TRBJ2-7	CASSAQGEDEQYF	TGCGCCAGCAGCGCGCAAGGGGAGGACGAGCAGTACTTC
many	.	TRBV29-1	13	TRBJ2-5	CSVLDHLLETQYF	TGCAGCGTCCTGGACCACCTATTGGAGACCCAGTACTTC
.	TRBD2	TRBV7-9	15	TRBJ2-7	CASSYRLAGEYEQYF	TGTGCCAGCAGCTACAGACTAGCGGGAGAGTACGAGCAGTACTTC
.	TRBD1	TRBV6-5	18	TRBJ1-5	CASSYSITGQGAKKPQHF	TGTGCCAGCAGTTACTCGATTACGGGACAGGGTGCAAAGAAGCCCCAGCATTTT
.	.	TRBV12-3/TRBV12-4	13	TRBJ1-3	CATSRISGNTIYF	TGTGCCACCTCCAGGATTTCTGGAAACACCATATATTTT
many	.	TRBV5-1	13	TRBJ2-7	CASADSLHYEQYF	TGCGCCAGCGCCGACAGCCTCCACTACGAGCAGTACTTC
few	.	TRBV20-1	16	TRBJ1-6	CSARVGGDPYNSPLHF	TGCAGTGCTAGAGTGGGGGGGGATCCCTATAATTCACCCCTCCACTTT
.	.	TRBV20-1	16	TRBJ1-3	CSARGLKRYSGNTIYF	TGCAGTGCTAGGGGCCTCAAACGATACTCTGGAAACACCATATATTTT
many	.	TRBV5-1	15	TRBJ2-1	CASSLMAGAYNEQFF	TGCGCCAGCAGCCTCATGGCCGGGGCCTACAATGAGCAGTTCTTC
few	.	TRBV10-3	14	TRBJ1-1	CAISVGGANTEAFF	TGTGCCATCAGTGTGGGAGGGGCGAACACTGAAGCTTTCTTT
many	TRBD2	TRBV7-9	14	TRBJ2-1	CASSFTGTSNEQFF	TGTGCCAGCAGCTTTACCGGGACTAGCAATGAGCAGTTCTTC
.	TRBD2	TRBV12-3/TRBV12-4	15	TRBJ2-1	CASSRGTSGNNEQFF	TGTGCCAGCAGCCGGGGGACTAGCGGGAACAATGAGCAGTTCTTC
.	.	TRBV20-1	11	TRBJ1-1	CSARWKAEAFF	TGCAGTGCTAGGTGGAAAGCTGAAGCTTTCTTT
.	.	TRBV12-3/TRBV12-4	15	TRBJ2-1	CASSRLRGPYNEQFF	TGTGCCAGCAGTCGCCTGCGCGGCCCCTACAATGAGCAGTTCTTC
.	TRBD2	TRBV5-4	17	TRBJ2-2	CASSPGTSGSQTGELFF	TGTGCCAGCAGCCCAGGGACTAGCGGGAGTCAAACCGGGGAGCTGTTTTTT
few	TRBD1	TRBV7-9	13	TRBJ1-2	CASSSGQHYGYTF	TGTGCCAGCAGCTCGGGACAGCACTATGGCTACACCTTC
.	.	TRBV4-1	17	TRBJ1-2	CASSQVRSKTENYGYTF	TGCGCCAGCAGCCAAGTCCGGTCGAAGACGGAGAACTATGGCTACACCTTC
few	TRBD2	TRBV20-1	18	TRBJ2-5	CSARGWGTSGLYQETQYF	TGCAGTGCTAGAGGGTGGGGTACTAGCGGTCTGTACCAAGAGACCCAGTACTTC